This T cell receptor (beta chain) was sequenced during a study of blood T cell repertoires in COVID-19. Turning to the study itself: Sources were T cells, B-cell-depleted T cells, or PBMCs; the material itself was cDNA or gDNA.

Per the germline V gene, CDR1 is SGHNT and CDR2 is YENEEA. J gave up 4 bases and V 6 bases, and 5 bases lay outside the gene matches. This CDR3 region has 15 residues. Repertoires were generated with immunoSEQ multiplex PCR, while TCRdb's copy carries only in-frame clones and drops some. The data contain some 37,000 clones, roughly nine tenths of them seen just once; the ten biggest clones take up 4.8%. The TCR originated in a human donor in a cohort sampled during active COVID-19. V is TRBV11-3 and J is TRBJ2-1; 11 positions match TRBD1. Sample: peripheral blood. In DNA form, the CDR3 reads TGTGCCAGCAGTAAGGACAGGGGGCGTTACAATGAGCAGTTCTTC. Its protein is CASSKDRGRYNEQFF.